This record covers a single TCR beta chain. This sample is drawn from a study of blood T cell repertoires in COVID-19. Study-level information: PBMCs, B-cell-depleted T cells, or T cells provided the cDNA or gDNA that made up the material.

The method was immunoSEQ multiplex PCR; TCRdb's version includes in-frame clones alone and lacks a portion of them. The table lists 150,000 to 200,000 clones, more than 85% of them singletons. V gave up 4 bases and J gave up 4 bases, with 7 bases separating them. This CDR3 has 13 amino acids. A Seattle source enrolled patients during active infection and followed them longitudinally. The receptor was isolated from a woman aged 55 to 70 with COVID-19, enrolled during active disease. The rearrangement joins TRBV12-3 or TRBV12-4 to TRBJ1-4; D remains ambiguous. The sample was peripheral blood. The CDR3 spells CASSWQNNEKLFF. The CDR3, as DNA: TGTGCCAGCAGTTGGCAGAATAATGAAAAACTGTTTTTT.